The 3 T cell receptor beta chains listed next were all sequenced from one sample in a study of a mutant IDH1 vaccine in newly diagnosed glioma. Described time point: week 5, during vaccination. Every vaccine dose comprised 300 ug of mutant IDH1 20-mer peptide plus topical imiquimod. Here immunoSEQ multiplex PCR was the method, and the copy in TCRdb shows in-frame clones only, minus some. Among 49,000 or so clones listed, about three quarters were seen once. These TCRs are of unknown antigen specificity. Material: PBMCs, obtained from a glioma patient whose treatment included an IDH1 peptide vaccine. All receptors come from a middle-aged woman with glioma.

This rearrangement joins TRBV5-4 to TRBJ2-5, with D possibly matching TRBD1 (6 bases). The germline V gene encodes CDR1 SGHNT and CDR2 YYREEE (reference sequence). V was clipped by 0 bases and J by 3 bases, with 15 bases between them. The CDR3 contains 16 residues. CDR3 in amino acids: CASSLGNRDTKETQYF. The CDR3 coding sequence is TGTGCCAGCAGCTTGGGTAACCGGGACACAAAAGAGACCCAGTACTTC.

This clone turned up a few times. The chain carries TRBV5-1 and TRBJ1-1; no reliable D call. From germline, CDR1 is SGHRS and CDR2 YFSETQ. The CDR3 length is 12 residues. Trimming removed 5 bases from V and 7 bases from J, with 12 bases in between. CDR3 loop: CASRSDRGEAFF. The CDR3, as DNA: TGCGCCAGCAGGTCCGACCGCGGTGAAGCTTTCTTT.

The J gene is TRBJ1-2, the V gene TRBV30; the D is unclear. Germline CDR1 is GTSNPN and CDR2 is SVGIG (reference sequence). The CDR3 is 11 residues long. Trimming removed 1 base from V and 7 bases from J, with 7 bases in between. CDR3 sequence (DNA): TGTGCCTGGAGTGGCGGAGGTGGCTACACCTTC. This gives the protein CAWSGGGGYTF. Looking up the rest from reference TRBV30 and TRBJ1-2 gives the full variable domain: SQTIHQWPATLVQPVGSPLSLECTVEGTSNPNLYWYRQAAGRGLQLLFYSVGIGQISSEVPQNLSASRPQDRQFILSSKKLLLSDSGFYLCAWSGGGGYTFGSGTRLTVV.